These 18 T cell receptor beta chains came from one sample sequenced in a study of control samples from healthy donors and cancer patients. The table came from immunoSEQ multiplex PCR; TCRdb's copy has only in-frame clones and leaves some out. Here the sample spans 46,000 or so clones, about 94% being singletons. What was sequenced was PBMCs. The receptors were sampled from a woman in her fifties or sixties with head and neck cancer.

The CDR3 sequence: CASSQGHRVGETQYF. Written as DNA, the CDR3 is TGTGCCAGCAGCCAAGGTCACAGGGTGGGAGAGACCCAGTACTTC. V is TRBV3-1 (or the pseudogene TRBV3-2) and J is TRBJ2-5; D is possibly TRBD1 (6 bases). From germline, CDR1 is LGHDT and CDR2 YNNKEL (reference sequence). Trimming removed 1 base from V and 4 bases from J, with 13 bases in between. This CDR3 has 15 residues.

CDR3 amino acids: CASSTRLAGSYNEQFF. The CDR3 DNA reads as TGTGCCAGCAGTACCCGACTAGCGGGCTCCTACAATGAGCAGTTCTTC. The V call is TRBV6-2 or TRBV6-3, the J call TRBJ2-1; 10 bases match TRBD2. The germline V gene has CDR1 MNHEY and CDR2 SVGEGT. The CDR3 totals 16 residues. Trimming at V came to 5 bases and at J to 0 bases, leaving 4 bases not matched to a gene.

Note on this clone: A read error may produce the germline difference seen at one junction end. The chain combines TRBV27 with TRBJ2-1; 9 nucleotides match TRBD2. The CDR3 consists of 15 residues. Germline V gene sequence: CDR1 MNHEY, CDR2 SMNVEV (reference sequence). The CDR3 is CASSLLGTSYDEQFF. The CDR3 DNA sequence: TGTGCCAGCAGTTTATTGGGGACTAGCTACGATGAGCAGTTCTTC.

The chain recombines TRBV2 with TRBJ2-7; weak D call: TRBD2 (6 bases). The CDR3 runs 14 residues. Germline V gene lookup returns CDR1 SNHLY and CDR2 FYNNEI. Trimming pared 3 bases from V and 3 bases from J, leaving 12 bases between. DNA for the CDR3: TGTGCCAGCAGTGAGTGGGAGGACCTCTACGAGCAGTACTTC. Protein: CASSEWEDLYEQYF.

J is TRBJ2-6 and V is TRBV7-2; TRBD1 is a possible D gene (6 bases). The CDR3 has 15 amino acids. CDR1 is SGHTA, CDR2 FQGNSA, per germline. Trimming pared 5 bases from V and 2 bases from J, leaving 10 bases between. Here the CDR3 reads CASSAGATGANVLTF. The DNA of the CDR3 is TGTGCCAGCAGCGCAGGGGCTACTGGGGCCAACGTCCTGACTTTC.

The chain combines TRBV30 with TRBJ1-1; no definite D call. The V gene's germline CDR1 is GTSNPN and CDR2 SVGIG (reference sequence). V was clipped by 1 base and J by 0 bases, with 6 bases between them. The CDR3 sequence is 13 residues long. The CDR3 region has the DNA TGTGCCTGGAGTGAGCTTGTGAACACTGAAGCTTTCTTT. It yields the protein CAWSELVNTEAFF. Drawing the rest from reference TRBV30 and TRBJ1-1, the complete variable domain is SQTIHQWPATLVQPVGSPLSLECTVEGTSNPNLYWYRQAAGRGLQLLFYSVGIGQISSEVPQNLSASRPQDRQFILSSKKLLLSDSGFYLCAWSELVNTEAFFGQGTRLTVV.

This chain uses TRBV6-6 with TRBJ2-2; D unclear. Trimming removed 6 bases at V and 0 bases at J, with 14 bases between. Germline loops: CDR1 MNHNY, CDR2 SVGAGI (reference sequence). The CDR3 is made up of 16 amino acids. CDR3 sequence reads: CASSPRPSANTGELFF. As DNA, the CDR3 is TGTGCCAGCAGCCCCAGACCTTCTGCGAACACCGGGGAGCTGTTTTTT.

The chain employs TRBV28 and TRBJ2-5; D not resolved. Germline V gives CDR1 MDHEN, CDR2 SYDVKM. The V end was cut by 2 bases, the J end by 3 bases, with 10 bases between. This CDR3 region has 14 residues. Here the CDR3 reads CASSLTSLEETQYF. Written as DNA, the CDR3 is TGTGCCAGCAGTTTAACGAGTCTGGAAGAGACCCAGTACTTC.

The chain combines TRBV11-2 with TRBJ2-7, with 9 bases lining up with TRBD2. The CDR3 length is 13 residues. Trimming cost V 5 bases and J 6 bases; bases outside gene matches: 5. Germline V CDR1 and CDR2: SGHAT, FQNNGV. The CDR3 loop reads CASSAGTSREQYF. DNA for the CDR3: TGTGCCAGCAGCGCCGGGACTAGCCGCGAGCAGTACTTC.

With respect to this clone: At one boundary the junction diverges from the germline segment, which might be a read error. This sample also contains other DNA sequences that code for the same CDR3. CDR3 in DNA: TGCGCCAGCAGCGTGGCAGAAAGAGAAGGCTACACCTTC. Its translation is CASSVAEREGYTF. The chain carries TRBV9 and TRBJ1-2; no clear D. Germline V lookup: CDR1 SGDLS, CDR2 YYNGEE. CDR3 length: 13 amino acids.

J is TRBJ2-3 and V is TRBV7-8; D is possibly TRBD2 (6 bases). The CDR3 runs 16 residues. V was shortened by 5 bases and J by 0 bases, with 15 bases between the two germline ends. Germline-derived CDR1 and CDR2 are SGHVS and FQNEAQ. The CDR3 reads CASSPWDFVSTDTQYF. The CDR3 DNA follows: TGTGCCAGCAGCCCCTGGGACTTCGTTAGCACAGATACGCAGTATTTT.

CDR3 nucleotide sequence: TGTGCCAGCAGTTTAAGGCTAGCAAGGCTGTCGGAGACCCAGTACTTC. Translated: CASSLRLARLSETQYF. The chain joins TRBV28 to TRBJ2-5; maybe TRBD2 (5 bases). CDR3 length: 16 residues. Germline V gene data show CDR1 as MDHEN and CDR2 as SYDVKM. V shed 2 bases and J shed 5 bases, with 18 bases lying between them. The full variable domain, with the rest looked up from reference TRBV28 and TRBJ2-5, is DVKVTQSSRYLVKRTGEKVFLECVQDMDHENMFWYRQDPGLGLRLIYFSYDVKMKEKGDIPEGYSVSREKKERFSLILESASTNQTSMYLCASSLRLARLSETQYFGPGTRLLVL.

This clone was recorded only once. The V call is TRBV7-9, the J call TRBJ2-2, with D possibly matching TRBD2 (6 bases). The CDR3 covers 16 residues. The germline V and J ends were trimmed by 4 bases and 2 bases, with 14 bases remaining between them. Germline loops: CDR1 SEHNR, CDR2 FQNEAQ (reference sequence). CDR3 residues: CASSSSGGVNTGELFF. As DNA, the CDR3 is TGTGCCAGCAGCTCCTCCGGAGGGGTCAACACCGGGGAGCTGTTTTTT. The whole variable domain, filled in from reference TRBV7-9 and TRBJ2-2, reads DTGVSQNPRHKITKRGQNVTFRCDPISEHNRLYWYRQTLGQGPEFLTYFQNEAQLEKSRLLSDRFSAERPKGSFSTLEIQRTEQGDSAMYLCASSSSGGVNTGELFFGEGSRLTVL.

Points on this clone: One end of the junction varies from germline; a read error may be responsible. The chain uses TRBV3-1 (or the pseudogene TRBV3-2) and TRBJ2-2, with D perhaps matching TRBD1 or TRBD2 (5 bases each). CDR3 length: 17 amino acids. Germline values: CDR1 LGHDT, CDR2 YNNKEL (reference sequence). The CDR3 sequence is CASTQRGPITKEGELFF. CDR3 nucleotides: TGTGCCAGCACCCAAAGGGGACCCATAACGAAGGAGGGGGAGCTGTTTTTT.

CDR3 residues: CASSPRTGGGYEQYF. In DNA form, the CDR3 reads TGCGCCAGCAGCCCGCGGACAGGGGGAGGCTACGAGCAGTACTTC. The chain couples TRBV5-1 to TRBJ2-7, with 10 bases identical to TRBD1. CDR1 is SGHRS and CDR2 is YFSETQ in the germline V gene. The CDR3 length is 15 residues. With 4 bases clipped from V and 3 bases from J, the junction kept 7 bases outside the gene matches.

This clone has a single count. The chain is built from TRBV5-3 and TRBJ1-1; 12 bases align to TRBD1. TRBV5-3 counts as an open reading frame of uncertain function. The V segment lost 3 bases and the J segment 5 bases; nucleotides outside the gene matches: 2. This CDR3 comprises 14 residues. CDR3 DNA: TGTGCCAGAAGCTCGGGACAGGGGGCTACTGAAGCTTTCTTT. This codes for CARSSGQGATEAFF.

The gene calls are TRBV4-3 and TRBJ2-1; 7 nucleotides line up with TRBD2. The J segment lost 10 bases and the V segment lost 6 bases, leaving 15 bases of the junction unmatched. CDR3 length: 15 amino acids. Germline assignment: CDR1 LGHNA and CDR2 YSLEER. CDR3 protein: CASSQIAGRAGEQFF. In DNA form, the CDR3 reads TGCGCCAGCAGTCAGATAGCGGGCCGGGCGGGGGAGCAGTTCTTC.

This clone showed up just once. The chain combines TRBV9 with TRBJ2-7; D possibly corresponds to TRBD2 (6 bases). The CDR3 covers 14 residues. Trimming shortened V by 3 bases and J by 0 bases, and 10 bases separated the two germline ends. CDR1 SGDLS and CDR2 YYNGEE come from the germline V gene. The CDR3 DNA reads as TGTGCCAGCAGCGAAAGCGGGCCCTCCTACGAGCAGTACTTC. Translated, it gives CASSESGPSYEQYF.